These 7 T cell receptor beta chains originate from one sample sequenced in a study of early T cells in non-severe SARS-CoV-2 infection. MiXCR, run by TCRdb on the 5' RACE reads, gives a single entry per CDR3 protein. The sample lists about 44,000 distinct CDR3 sequences, 20% to 25% occurring once. The starting material was whole blood, obtained at baseline. The receptor set was obtained from an adult who was a healthcare worker with PCR-confirmed SARS-CoV-2 infection or an uninfected control (not recorded which).

V is TRBV9 and J is TRBJ2-7, with a possible D match to TRBD2 (5 bases). Germline-derived CDR1 and CDR2 are SGDLS and YYNGEE. Between the trimmed V and J ends, which lost 0 bases and 4 bases, there was a span of 11 bases. CDR3 size: 14 residues. CDR3 residues: CASSVEGGGYEQYF. Written as DNA, the CDR3 is TGTGCCAGCAGCGTAGAGGGCGGAGGATACGAGCAGTACTTC. The full variable domain, its missing parts supplied by reference TRBV9 and TRBJ2-7, is DSGVTQTPKHLITATGQRVTLRCSPRSGDLSVYWYQQSLDQGLQFLIQYYNGEERAKGNILERFSAQQFPDLHSELNLSSLELGDSALYFCASSVEGGGYEQYFGPGTRLTVT.

V usage is TRBV5-1 and J usage is TRBJ1-1, with TRBD1 matching 8 bases. V was pared by 2 bases and J by 3 bases, with 3 bases of the junction left unmatched. Germline-derived CDR1 and CDR2 are SGHRS and YFSETQ. This CDR3 is built from 14 residues. The CDR3 coding sequence is TGCGCCAGCAGCTTTCAGGGGGCAGACACTGAAGCTTTCTTT. It is translated as CASSFQGADTEAFF.

The chain links TRBV20-1 to TRBJ1-1; 7 bases are shared with TRBD1. Germline values: CDR1 DFQATT, CDR2 SNEGSKA (reference sequence). With 2 bases clipped from V and 1 base from J, the junction kept 4 bases outside the gene matches. The CDR3 has 14 amino acids. CDR3 protein: CSARPRTGNTEAFF. CDR3 coding DNA: TGCAGTGCTAGACCAAGGACAGGGAACACTGAAGCTTTCTTT.

This clonotype was seen only a few times. The chain has TRBV12-3 or TRBV12-4 and TRBJ1-1, with 7 positions matching TRBD1. V gave up 6 bases and J gave up 8 bases; unmatched junction bases: 12. The CDR3 is made up of 14 amino acids. The CDR3 DNA reads as TGTGCCAGCAGGCAAACCGGGACAGACGCCGAAGCTTTCTTT. Translation: CASRQTGTDAEAFF.

V gene TRBV20-1 combines with J gene TRBJ2-7; tentative D call: TRBD2 (5 bases). The V and J ends lost 0 bases and 7 bases respectively, with 10 bases between them. This CDR3 has 12 amino acids. In germline, CDR1 is DFQATT, CDR2 SNEGSKA (reference sequence). The DNA of the CDR3 is TGCAGTGCTAGAGACGGGGTCTGGGAGCAGTACTTC. Its translation is CSARDGVWEQYF.

This clonotype was observed a few times. V gene TRBV29-1 combines with J gene TRBJ2-2; 7 bases align to TRBD1. The junction had 3 bases not matched to a gene; V was cut back by 5 bases and J by 6 bases. This CDR3 contains 12 residues. Germline CDR1 is SQVTM and CDR2 is ANQGSEA. The CDR3 protein is CSVYRGAGELFF. For the CDR3, the DNA is TGCAGCGTTTACAGGGGAGCCGGGGAGCTGTTTTTT.

This clonotype was recorded at least ten times. CDR3 DNA: TGTGCCAGCAGCTCCACGGGACAGCGCTCCTACGAGCAGTACTTC. Its translation: CASSSTGQRSYEQYF. This chain connects TRBV7-9 to TRBJ2-7; 7 bases map to TRBD1. Germline CDR1 reads SEHNR; CDR2 reads FQNEAQ (reference sequence). J lost 0 bases, V lost 4 bases, and 6 bases had no gene match. This CDR3 region has 15 residues.